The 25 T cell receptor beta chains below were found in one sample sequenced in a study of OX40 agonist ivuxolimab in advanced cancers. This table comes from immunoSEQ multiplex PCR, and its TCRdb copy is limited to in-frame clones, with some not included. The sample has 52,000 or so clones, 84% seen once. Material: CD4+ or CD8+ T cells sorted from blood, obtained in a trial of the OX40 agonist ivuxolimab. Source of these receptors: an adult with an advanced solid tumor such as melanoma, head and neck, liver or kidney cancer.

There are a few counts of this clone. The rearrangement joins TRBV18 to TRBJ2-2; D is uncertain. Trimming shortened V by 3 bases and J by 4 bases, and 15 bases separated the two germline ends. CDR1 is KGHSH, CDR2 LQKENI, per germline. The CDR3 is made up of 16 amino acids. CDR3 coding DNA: TGTGCCAGCTCACCTAGCTCCGACCCGGGCACCGGGGAGCTGTTTTTT. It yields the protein CASSPSSDPGTGELFF.

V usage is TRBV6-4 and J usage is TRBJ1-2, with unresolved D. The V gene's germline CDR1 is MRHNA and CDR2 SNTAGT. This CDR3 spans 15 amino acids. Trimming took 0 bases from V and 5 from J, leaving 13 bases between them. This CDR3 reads CASSDSPTAPYGYTF. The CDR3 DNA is TGTGCCAGCAGTGACTCTCCAACAGCCCCGTATGGCTACACCTTC.

CDR3 residues: CASSLMGGTDQPQHF. As DNA, the CDR3 is TGTGCCAGCAGCTTAATGGGTGGGACGGATCAGCCCCAGCATTTT. The V and J genes are TRBV7-3 and TRBJ1-5, with a weak D call TRBD1 (5 bases). Germline V gene sequence: CDR1 SGHTA, CDR2 FQGTGA. There are 15 residues in the CDR3. Between the trimmed V and J ends, which lost 1 base and 5 bases, there was a span of 12 bases.

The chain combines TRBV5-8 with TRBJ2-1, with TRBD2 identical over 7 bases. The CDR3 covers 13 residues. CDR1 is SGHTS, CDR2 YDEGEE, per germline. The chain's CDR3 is CAIWSGTDNEQFF. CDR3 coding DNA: TGTGCTATCTGGAGCGGGACCGACAATGAGCAGTTCTTC.

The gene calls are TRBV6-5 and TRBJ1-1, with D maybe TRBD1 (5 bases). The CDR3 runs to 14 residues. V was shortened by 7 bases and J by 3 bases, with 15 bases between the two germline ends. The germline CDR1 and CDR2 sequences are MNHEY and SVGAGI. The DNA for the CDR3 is TGTGCCAGCACCCAGGGTGAGGTGGACACTGAAGCTTTCTTT. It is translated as CASTQGEVDTEAFF.

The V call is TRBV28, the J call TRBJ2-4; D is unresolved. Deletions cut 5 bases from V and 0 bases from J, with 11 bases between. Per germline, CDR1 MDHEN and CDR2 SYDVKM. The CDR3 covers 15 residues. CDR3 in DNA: TGTGCCAGCAGTACTCAGACCGTAGCCAAAAACATTCAGTACTTC. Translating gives CASSTQTVAKNIQYF.

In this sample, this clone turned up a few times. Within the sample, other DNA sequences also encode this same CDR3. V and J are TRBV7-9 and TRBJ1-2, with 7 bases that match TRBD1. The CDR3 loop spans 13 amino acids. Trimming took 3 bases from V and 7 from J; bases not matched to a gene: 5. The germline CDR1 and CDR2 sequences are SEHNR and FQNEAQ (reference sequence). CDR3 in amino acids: CASSLEGAGGYTF. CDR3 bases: TGTGCCAGCAGCTTGGAGGGGGCAGGTGGCTACACCTTC.

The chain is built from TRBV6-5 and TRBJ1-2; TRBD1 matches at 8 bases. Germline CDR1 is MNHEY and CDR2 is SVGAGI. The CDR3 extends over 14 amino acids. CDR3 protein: CATSGQGQIYGYTF. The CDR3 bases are TGTGCTACGAGCGGACAGGGCCAAATCTATGGCTACACCTTC.

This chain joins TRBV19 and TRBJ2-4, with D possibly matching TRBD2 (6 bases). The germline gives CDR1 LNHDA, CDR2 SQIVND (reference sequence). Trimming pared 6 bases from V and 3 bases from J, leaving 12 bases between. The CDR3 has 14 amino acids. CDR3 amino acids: CASRTQEGKNIQYF. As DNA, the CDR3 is TGTGCCAGTAGGACCCAGGAGGGCAAAAACATTCAGTACTTC.

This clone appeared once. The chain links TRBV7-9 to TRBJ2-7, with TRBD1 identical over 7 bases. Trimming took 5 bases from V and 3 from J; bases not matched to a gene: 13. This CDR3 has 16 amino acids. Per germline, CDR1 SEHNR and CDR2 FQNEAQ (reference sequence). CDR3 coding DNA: TGTGCCAGCAGCCAAGTGCCCGGACAGGCAAGCTACGAGCAGTACTTC. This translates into CASSQVPGQASYEQYF.

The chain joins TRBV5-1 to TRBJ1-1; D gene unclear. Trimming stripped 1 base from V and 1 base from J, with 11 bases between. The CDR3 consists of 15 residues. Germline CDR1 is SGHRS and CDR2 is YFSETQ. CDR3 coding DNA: TGCGCCAGCAGCTTGCTTGGAGGAGGGAACACTGAAGCTTTCTTT. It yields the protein CASSLLGGGNTEAFF. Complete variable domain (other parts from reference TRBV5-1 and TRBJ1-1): KAGVTQTPRYLIKTRGQQVTLSCSPISGHRSVSWYQQTPGQGLQFLFEYFSETQRNKGNFPGRFSGRQFSNSRSEMNVSTLELGDSALYLCASSLLGGGNTEAFFGQGTRLTVV.

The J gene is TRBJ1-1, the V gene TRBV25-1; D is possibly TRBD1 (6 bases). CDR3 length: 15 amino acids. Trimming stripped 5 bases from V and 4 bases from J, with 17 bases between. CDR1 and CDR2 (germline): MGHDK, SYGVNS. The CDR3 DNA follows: TGTGCCAGCAGTCCCCTCGGGGGCCCTGGCACTGAAGCTTTCTTT. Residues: CASSPLGGPGTEAFF.

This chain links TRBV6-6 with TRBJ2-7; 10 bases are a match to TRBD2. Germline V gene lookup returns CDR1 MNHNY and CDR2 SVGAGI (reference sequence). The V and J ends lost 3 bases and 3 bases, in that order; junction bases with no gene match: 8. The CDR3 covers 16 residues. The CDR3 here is CASSYQASGSGYEQYF. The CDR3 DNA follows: TGTGCCAGCAGTTATCAAGCTAGCGGGAGTGGCTACGAGCAGTACTTC.

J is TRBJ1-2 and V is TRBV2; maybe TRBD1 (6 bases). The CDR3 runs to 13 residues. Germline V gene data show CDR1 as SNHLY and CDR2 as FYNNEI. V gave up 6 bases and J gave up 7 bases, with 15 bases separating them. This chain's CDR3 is CASRTGSPGGYTF. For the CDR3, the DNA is TGTGCCAGCAGGACAGGTTCCCCAGGTGGCTACACCTTC.

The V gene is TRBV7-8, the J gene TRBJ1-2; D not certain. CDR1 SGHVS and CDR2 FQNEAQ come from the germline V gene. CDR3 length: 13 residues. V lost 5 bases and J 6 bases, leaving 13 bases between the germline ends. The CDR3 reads CASSLTEKDGYTF. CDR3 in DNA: TGTGCCAGCAGCCTCACCGAAAAGGATGGCTACACCTTC.

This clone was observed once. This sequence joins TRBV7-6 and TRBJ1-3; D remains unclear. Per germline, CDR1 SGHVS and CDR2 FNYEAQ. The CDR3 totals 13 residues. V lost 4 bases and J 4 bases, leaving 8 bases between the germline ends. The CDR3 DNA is TGTGCCAGCAGCTCCCAAAGCGGAAACACCATATATTTT. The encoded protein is CASSSQSGNTIYF.

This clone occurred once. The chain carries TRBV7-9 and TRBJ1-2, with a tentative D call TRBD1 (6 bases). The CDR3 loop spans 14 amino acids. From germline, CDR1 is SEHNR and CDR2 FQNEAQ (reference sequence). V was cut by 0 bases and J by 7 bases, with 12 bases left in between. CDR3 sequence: CASSLAGAGSGYTF. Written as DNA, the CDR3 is TGTGCCAGCAGCTTAGCGGGGGCAGGGAGTGGCTACACCTTC.

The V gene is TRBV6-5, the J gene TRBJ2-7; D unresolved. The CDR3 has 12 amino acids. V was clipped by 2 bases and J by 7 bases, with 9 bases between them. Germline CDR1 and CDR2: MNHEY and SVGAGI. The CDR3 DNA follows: TGTGCCAGCAGTTACGTAAGGATGGAGCAGTACTTC. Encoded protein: CASSYVRMEQYF.

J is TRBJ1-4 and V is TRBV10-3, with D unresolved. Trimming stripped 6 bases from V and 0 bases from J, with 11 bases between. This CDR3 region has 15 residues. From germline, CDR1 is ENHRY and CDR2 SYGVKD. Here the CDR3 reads CAISPGISTNEKLFF. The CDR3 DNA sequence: TGTGCCATCAGCCCCGGGATTTCAACTAATGAAAAACTGTTTTTT.

CDR3 DNA: TGTGCCAGCAGCTTAGAGGAGCAGCCCCAGCATTTT. Amino acid sequence: CASSLEEQPQHF. The chain is built from TRBV5-5 and TRBJ1-5, with D unresolved. V lost 2 bases, J lost 7 bases, and 7 bases lay in between. CDR1 and CDR2 (germline): SGHKS, YYEKEE (reference sequence). The length of the CDR3 is 12 residues.

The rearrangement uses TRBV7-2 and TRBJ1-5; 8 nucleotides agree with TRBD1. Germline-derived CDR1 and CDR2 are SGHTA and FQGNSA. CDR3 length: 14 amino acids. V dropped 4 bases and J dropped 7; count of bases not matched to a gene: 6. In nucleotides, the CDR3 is TGTGCCAGCAGCTCGCTGGACAGGGTACAGCCCCAGCATTTT. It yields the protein CASSSLDRVQPQHF. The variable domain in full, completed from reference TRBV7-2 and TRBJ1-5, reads GAGVSQSPSNKVTEKGKDVELRCDPISGHTALYWYRQSLGQGLEFLIYFQGNSAPDKSGLPSDRFSAERTGGSVSTLTIQRTQQEDSAVYLCASSSLDRVQPQHFGDGTRLSIL.

CDR3 DNA sequence: TGTGCCAGCAGTTACTCAGGACATAGCAATCAGCCCCAGCATTTT. It specifies CASSYSGHSNQPQHF. The rearrangement uses TRBV6-5 and TRBJ1-5; D perhaps matches TRBD1 (5 bases). V lost 0 bases to trimming and J lost 0 bases, with 6 bases between them. Looked up from germline, CDR1 is MNHEY and CDR2 is SVGAGI. The CDR3 has 15 residues.

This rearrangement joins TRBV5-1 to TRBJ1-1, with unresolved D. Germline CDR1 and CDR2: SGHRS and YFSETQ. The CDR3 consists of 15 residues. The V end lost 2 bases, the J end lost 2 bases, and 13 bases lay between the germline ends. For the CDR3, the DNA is TGCGCCAGCAGCTTTTCGCGAGATTTTAACACTGAAGCTTTCTTT. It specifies CASSFSRDFNTEAFF.

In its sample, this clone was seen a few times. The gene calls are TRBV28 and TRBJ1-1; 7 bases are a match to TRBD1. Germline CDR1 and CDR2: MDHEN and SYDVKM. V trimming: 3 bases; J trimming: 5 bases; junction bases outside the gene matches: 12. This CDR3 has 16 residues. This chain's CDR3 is CASSFWKFQGETEAFF. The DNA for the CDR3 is TGTGCCAGCAGTTTTTGGAAATTTCAGGGGGAGACTGAAGCTTTCTTT.

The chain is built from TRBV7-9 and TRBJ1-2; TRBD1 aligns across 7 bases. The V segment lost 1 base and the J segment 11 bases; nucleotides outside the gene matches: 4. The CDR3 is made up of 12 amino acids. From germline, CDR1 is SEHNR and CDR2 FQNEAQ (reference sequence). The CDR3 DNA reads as TGTGCCAGCAGCTTAGTCGGACAGGCTTACACCTTC. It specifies CASSLVGQAYTF.